These 7 T cell receptor beta chains share one sample of origin, sequenced in a study of shared clonotypes between healthy human individuals. Assay: immunoSEQ multiplex PCR; the TCRdb copy retains only in-frame clones and omits some. The table shows around 530,000 clones, with roughly 72% occurring only once. The sequencing sample was made of PBMCs. These receptors all come from a woman in her forties in good health. Some clones in this sample may be carry-over from other donors' samples.

This chain uses TRBV6-1 with TRBJ2-5, with 8 bases identical to TRBD1. Germline V gene sequence: CDR1 MNHNS, CDR2 SASEGT. V trimming: 4 bases; J trimming: 5 bases; junction bases outside the gene matches: 9. The CDR3 is 15 amino acids. The CDR3 is CASSALGQGHETQYF. The DNA for the CDR3 is TGTGCCAGCAGTGCTCTCGGACAGGGACATGAGACCCAGTACTTC.

V usage is TRBV30 and J usage is TRBJ1-1, with a possible D match to TRBD1 (6 bases). Looked up from germline, CDR1 is GTSNPN and CDR2 is SVGIG (reference sequence). The V and J ends lost 4 bases and 7 bases respectively, with 13 bases between them. This CDR3 spans 12 amino acids. The DNA for the CDR3 is TGTGCCTGGAAGGGAATAGGGGGTGAAGCTTTCTTT. It translates to CAWKGIGGEAFF. Together with reference TRBV30 and TRBJ1-1, the CDR3 gives the full variable domain: SQTIHQWPATLVQPVGSPLSLECTVEGTSNPNLYWYRQAAGRGLQLLFYSVGIGQISSEVPQNLSASRPQDRQFILSSKKLLLSDSGFYLCAWKGIGGEAFFGQGTRLTVV.

This chain links TRBV14 with TRBJ2-1; 8 nucleotides line up with TRBD2. With V trimmed by 4 bases and J by 8 bases, 13 bases remained unmatched. Germline CDR1 is SGHDN and CDR2 is FVKESK. The CDR3 extends over 16 amino acids. CDR3 sequence: CASSPKGIAGYDEQFF. Here the CDR3 DNA reads TGTGCCAGCAGCCCCAAGGGGATAGCGGGATACGATGAGCAGTTCTTC.

The chain is built from TRBV11-2 and TRBJ2-3; D is undetermined. CDR1 is SGHAT and CDR2 is FQNNGV in the germline V gene. This CDR3 is built from 14 residues. V lost 1 base and J 3 bases, leaving 8 bases between the germline ends. This CDR3 is CASSLGLLTDTQYF. The CDR3 DNA follows: TGTGCCAGCAGCTTAGGACTTCTTACAGATACGCAGTATTTT.

The chain employs TRBV19 and TRBJ2-2, with 10 nucleotides matching TRBD1. The CDR3 is made up of 18 amino acids. Germline CDR1 reads LNHDA; CDR2 reads SQIVND (reference sequence). The trim removed 3 bases at V and 4 bases at J, leaving 11 bases unmatched. The CDR3 spells CASSIKRVTGGITGELFF. The CDR3 DNA is TGTGCCAGTAGTATCAAACGGGTGACAGGGGGCATCACCGGGGAGCTGTTTTTT. Variable domain in full (rest from reference TRBV19 and TRBJ2-2): DGGITQSPKYLFRKEGQNVTLSCEQNLNHDAMYWYRQDPGQGLRLIYYSQIVNDFQKGDIAEGYSVSREKKESFPLTVTSAQKNPTAFYLCASSIKRVTGGITGELFFGEGSRLTVL.

The V gene is TRBV28, the J gene TRBJ2-7, with TRBD2 matching 13 bases. V lost 5 bases, J lost 2 bases, and 12 bases stayed unmatched. The CDR3 covers 18 residues. Germline lookup yields CDR1 MDHEN and CDR2 SYDVKM. The CDR3 DNA is TGTGCCAGCAGTCCCCGGACTAGCGGGAGCCCCTATACCTACGAGCAGTACTTC. It encodes CASSPRTSGSPYTYEQYF.

Comments on this clone: This clone may be a read error of a much larger clone one base away. This rearrangement joins TRBV5-4 to TRBJ2-5, with 9 bases identical to TRBD2. This CDR3 is built from 14 residues. Germline CDR1 and CDR2: SGHNT and YYREEE (reference sequence). The chain's CDR3 is CASGLDGTSQTQYF. The CDR3 DNA reads as TGTGCCAGCGGCTTGGACGGGACTAGCCAGACCCAGTACTTC.